The clone carrying this T cell receptor (beta chain) was recorded a few times. Original data processing: Reference gene primer amplification yielded estimated nucleated cell counts. Clones were sequenced by immunoSEQ multiplex PCR, and TCRdb holds only the in-frame ones, with some missing. V and J calls and clone size are given by that table; D and trimming were obtained from the DNA. The data show 350,000 to 500,000 clones, around nine tenths seen once. The source of the sample is a study of blood T cell repertoires in COVID-19. Study background: PBMCs, B-cell-depleted T cells, or T cells provided the cDNA or gDNA that made up the material.

This sequence was found in a woman aged 18-35 years who had been exposed to COVID-19. Sequenced sample: PBMCs or T cells enriched from blood (not recorded which).

In DNA, the CDR3 is TGTGCCAGCTCACTAACCTACGGGACAGGGCACCCGAACACTGAAGCTTTCTTT. It encodes CASSLTYGTGHPNTEAFF. The chain recombines TRBV18 with TRBJ1-1; 9 nucleotides line up with TRBD1. From germline, CDR1 is KGHSH and CDR2 LQKENI. The CDR3 length is 18 residues. Trimming at V came to 4 bases and at J to 1 base, leaving 13 bases not matched to a gene.